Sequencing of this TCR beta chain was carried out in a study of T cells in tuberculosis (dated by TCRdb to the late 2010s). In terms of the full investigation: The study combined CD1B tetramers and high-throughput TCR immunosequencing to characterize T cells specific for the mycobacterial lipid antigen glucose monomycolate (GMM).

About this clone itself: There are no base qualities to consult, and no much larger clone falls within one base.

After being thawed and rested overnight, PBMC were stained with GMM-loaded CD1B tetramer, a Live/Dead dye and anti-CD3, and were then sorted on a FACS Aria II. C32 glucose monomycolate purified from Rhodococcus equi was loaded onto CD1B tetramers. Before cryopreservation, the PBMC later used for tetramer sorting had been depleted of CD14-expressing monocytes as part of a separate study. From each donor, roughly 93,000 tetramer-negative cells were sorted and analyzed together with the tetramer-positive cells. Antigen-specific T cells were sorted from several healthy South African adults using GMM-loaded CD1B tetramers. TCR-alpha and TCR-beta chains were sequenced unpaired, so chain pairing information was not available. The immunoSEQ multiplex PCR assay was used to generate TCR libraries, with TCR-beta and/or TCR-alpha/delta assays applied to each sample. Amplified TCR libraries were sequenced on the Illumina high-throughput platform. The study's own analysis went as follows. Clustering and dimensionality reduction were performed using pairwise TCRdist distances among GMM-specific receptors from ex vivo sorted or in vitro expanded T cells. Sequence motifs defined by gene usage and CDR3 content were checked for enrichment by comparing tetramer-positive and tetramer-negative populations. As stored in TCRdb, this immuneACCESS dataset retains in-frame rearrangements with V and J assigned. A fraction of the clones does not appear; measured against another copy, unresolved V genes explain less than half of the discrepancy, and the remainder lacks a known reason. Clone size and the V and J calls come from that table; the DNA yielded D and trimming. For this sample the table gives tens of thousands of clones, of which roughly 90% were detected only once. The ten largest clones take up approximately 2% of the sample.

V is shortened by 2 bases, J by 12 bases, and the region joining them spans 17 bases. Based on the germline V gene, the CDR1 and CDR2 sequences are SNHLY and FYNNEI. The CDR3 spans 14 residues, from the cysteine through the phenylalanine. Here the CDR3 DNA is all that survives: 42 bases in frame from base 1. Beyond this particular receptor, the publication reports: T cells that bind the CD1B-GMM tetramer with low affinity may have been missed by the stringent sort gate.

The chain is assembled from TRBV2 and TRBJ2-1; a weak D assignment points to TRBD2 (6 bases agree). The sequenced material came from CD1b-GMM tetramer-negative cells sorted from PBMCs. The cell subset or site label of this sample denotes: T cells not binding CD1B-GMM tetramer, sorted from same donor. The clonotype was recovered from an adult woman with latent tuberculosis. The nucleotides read TGTGCCAGCAGTGAAATACCGGGACTTAAGGCGCAGTTCTTC. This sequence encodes CASSEIPGLKAQFF.